The sequence of this T cell receptor beta chain was determined in a study of a mutant IDH1 vaccine in newly diagnosed glioma. Overall study: Patients got their first vaccination 4-6 weeks after radiotherapy alone, or with temozolomide cycles. Patients under treatment included approximately 60% males and 37.5% females and had a mean age of about 37 years. Earlier treatment was radiotherapy, temozolomide, or both, with most getting both.

V shed 7 bases and J 4 bases; nucleotides not matched to a gene: 8. The CDR3 contains 14 residues. CDR1 and CDR2 (germline): SNHLY, FYNNEI. This clone was seen just once. Its antigen is unknown. Noted time point: week 47, end of study. Alongside topical imiquimod, each dose of vaccine comprised 300 ug of mutant IDH1 20-mer peptide. Across weeks 1, 3, 5, 7, 11, 15, 19 and 23, patients received a vaccination each time, eight in all. The assay was immunoSEQ multiplex PCR, and TCRdb's table has in-frame clones only and misses some. The data hold about 60,000 clones, with around 83% observed a single time. V usage is TRBV2 and J usage is TRBJ2-7; 9 bases map to TRBD2. This sequence was found in a woman aged 50 to 60 with glioma. The sequences come from PBMCs, collected from a glioma patient whose treatment included an IDH1 peptide vaccine. The CDR3 reads CASTPLAGTYEQYF. DNA of the CDR3: TGTGCCAGCACCCCTCTAGCGGGAACATACGAGCAGTACTTC.